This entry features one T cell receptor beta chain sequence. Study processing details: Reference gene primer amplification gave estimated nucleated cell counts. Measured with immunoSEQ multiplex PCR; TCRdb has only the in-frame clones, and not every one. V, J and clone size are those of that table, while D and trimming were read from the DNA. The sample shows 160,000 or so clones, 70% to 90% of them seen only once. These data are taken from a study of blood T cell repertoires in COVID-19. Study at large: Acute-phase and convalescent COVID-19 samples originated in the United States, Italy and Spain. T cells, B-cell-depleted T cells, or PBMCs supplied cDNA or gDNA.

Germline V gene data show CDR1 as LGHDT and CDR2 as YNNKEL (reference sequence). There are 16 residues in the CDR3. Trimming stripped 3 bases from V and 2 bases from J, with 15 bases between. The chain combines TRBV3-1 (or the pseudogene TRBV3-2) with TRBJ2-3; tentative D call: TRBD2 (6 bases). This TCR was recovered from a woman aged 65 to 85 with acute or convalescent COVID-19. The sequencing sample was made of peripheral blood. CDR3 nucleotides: TGTGCCAGCAGCCAGCCTAGCGCAGACCCCACAGATACGCAGTATTTT. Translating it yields CASSQPSADPTDTQYF.